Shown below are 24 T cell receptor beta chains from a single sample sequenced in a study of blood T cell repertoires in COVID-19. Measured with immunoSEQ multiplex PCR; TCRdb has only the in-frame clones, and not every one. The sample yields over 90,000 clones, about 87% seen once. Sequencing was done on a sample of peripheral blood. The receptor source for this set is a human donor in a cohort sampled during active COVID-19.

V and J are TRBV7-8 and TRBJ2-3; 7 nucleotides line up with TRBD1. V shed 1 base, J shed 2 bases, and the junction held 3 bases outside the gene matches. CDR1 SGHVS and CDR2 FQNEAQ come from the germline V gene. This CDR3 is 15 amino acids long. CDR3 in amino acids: CASSLVGQTTDTQYF. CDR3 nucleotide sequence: TGTGCCAGCAGCTTAGTGGGACAGACCACAGATACGCAGTATTTT.

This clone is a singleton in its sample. The CDR3 coding sequence is TGTGCCAGTGAGGGGGCAGGGGGCGGTTACGAGCAGTACTTC. Protein sequence: CASEGAGGGYEQYF. This chain connects TRBV3-1 (or the pseudogene TRBV3-2) to TRBJ2-7; 8 nucleotides align to TRBD1. The ends lost 9 bases at V and 4 bases at J; junction bases unmatched: 11. Germline CDR1 LGHDT, CDR2 YNNKEL (reference sequence). CDR3 size: 14 residues.

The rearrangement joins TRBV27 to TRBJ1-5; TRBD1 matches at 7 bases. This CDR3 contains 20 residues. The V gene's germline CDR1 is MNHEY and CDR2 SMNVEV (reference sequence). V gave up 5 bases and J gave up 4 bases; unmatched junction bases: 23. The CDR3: CASSLKGDSLQRRFNQPQHF. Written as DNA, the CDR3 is TGTGCCAGCAGTCTAAAAGGGGACAGCCTCCAACGCAGGTTTAATCAGCCCCAGCATTTT.

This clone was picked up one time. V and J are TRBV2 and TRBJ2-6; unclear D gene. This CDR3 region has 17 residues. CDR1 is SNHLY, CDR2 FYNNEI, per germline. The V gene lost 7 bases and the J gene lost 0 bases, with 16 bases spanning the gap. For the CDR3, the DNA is TGTGCCAGCATCTCCGGGTCCTCGAGCTCTGGGGCCAACGTCCTGACTTTC. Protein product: CASISGSSSSGANVLTF.

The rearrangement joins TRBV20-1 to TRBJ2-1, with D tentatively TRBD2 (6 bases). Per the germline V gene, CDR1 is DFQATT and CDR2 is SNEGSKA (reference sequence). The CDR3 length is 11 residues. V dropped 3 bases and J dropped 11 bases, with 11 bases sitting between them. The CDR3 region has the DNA TGCAGTGCTAGTGGCGGGGCACAGCAGTTCTTC. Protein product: CSASGGAQQFF.

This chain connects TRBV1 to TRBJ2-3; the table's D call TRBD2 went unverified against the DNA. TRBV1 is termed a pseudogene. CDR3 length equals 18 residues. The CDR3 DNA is TGCACCAGCAGCCAAGTCCACGCCCGGGGAAACTTCACAGATACGCAGTATTTT. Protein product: CTSSQVHARGNFTDTQYF.

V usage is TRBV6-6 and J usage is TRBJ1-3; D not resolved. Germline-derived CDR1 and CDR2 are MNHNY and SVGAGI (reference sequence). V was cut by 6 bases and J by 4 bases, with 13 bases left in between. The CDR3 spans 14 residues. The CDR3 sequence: CASRDGMRGNTIYF. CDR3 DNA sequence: TGTGCCAGCAGAGACGGGATGCGAGGAAACACCATATATTTT.

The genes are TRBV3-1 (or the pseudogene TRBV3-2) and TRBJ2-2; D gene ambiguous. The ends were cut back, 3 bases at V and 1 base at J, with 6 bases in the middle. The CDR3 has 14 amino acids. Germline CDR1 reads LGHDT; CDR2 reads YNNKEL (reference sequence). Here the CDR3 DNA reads TGTGCCAGCAGCCATCTAGAGAACACCGGGGAGCTGTTTTTT. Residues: CASSHLENTGELFF.

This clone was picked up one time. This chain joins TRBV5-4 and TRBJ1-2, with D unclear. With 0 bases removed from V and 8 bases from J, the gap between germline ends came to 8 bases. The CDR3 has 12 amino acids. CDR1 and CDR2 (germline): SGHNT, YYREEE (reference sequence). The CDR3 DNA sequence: TGTGCCAGCAGCTTGGGACTGGAGGGCTACACCTTC. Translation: CASSLGLEGYTF.

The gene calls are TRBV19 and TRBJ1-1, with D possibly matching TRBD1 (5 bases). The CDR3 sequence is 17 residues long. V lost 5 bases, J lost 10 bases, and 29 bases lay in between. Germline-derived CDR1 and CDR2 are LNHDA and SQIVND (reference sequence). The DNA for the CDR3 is TGTGCCAGTAGTTACCCGTGGGGGGACGGAAACACTGAGGGAGCTTTCTTT. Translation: CASSYPWGDGNTEGAFF.

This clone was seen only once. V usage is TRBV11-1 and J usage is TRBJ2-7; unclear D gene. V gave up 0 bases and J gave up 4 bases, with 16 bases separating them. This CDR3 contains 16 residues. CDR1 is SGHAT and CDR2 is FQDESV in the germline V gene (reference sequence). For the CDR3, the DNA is TGTGCCAGCAGCTTAGCGCAAGCGATCACCTCATACGAGCAGTACTTC. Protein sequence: CASSLAQAITSYEQYF.

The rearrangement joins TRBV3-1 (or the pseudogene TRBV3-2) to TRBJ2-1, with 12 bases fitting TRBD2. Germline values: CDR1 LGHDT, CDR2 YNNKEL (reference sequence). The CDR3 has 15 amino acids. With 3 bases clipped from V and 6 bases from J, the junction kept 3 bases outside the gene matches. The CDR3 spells CASSQTSGGGNEQFF. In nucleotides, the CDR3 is TGTGCCAGCAGCCAGACTAGCGGGGGTGGCAATGAGCAGTTCTTC.

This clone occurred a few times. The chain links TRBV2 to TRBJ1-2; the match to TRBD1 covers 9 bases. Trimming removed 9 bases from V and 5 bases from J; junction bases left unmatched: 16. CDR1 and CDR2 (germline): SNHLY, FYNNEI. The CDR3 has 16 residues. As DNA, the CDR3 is TGTGCCAGACGCACCCTGAGACCGGGACAGGGTTATGGCTACACCTTC. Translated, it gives CARRTLRPGQGYGYTF. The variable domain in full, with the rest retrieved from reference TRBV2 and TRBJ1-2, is EPEVTQTPSHQVTQMGQEVILRCVPISNHLYFYWYRQILGQKVEFLVSFYNNEISEKSEIFDDQFSVERPDGSNFTLKIRSTKLEDSAMYFCARRTLRPGQGYGYTFGSGTRLTVV.

CDR3 residues: CASSEWGVRGYTF. CDR3 in DNA: TGTGCCAGCAGTGAGTGGGGGGTTAGGGGCTACACCTTC. The gene calls are TRBV6-1 and TRBJ1-2; tentative D call: TRBD1 (5 bases). Germline V gene lookup returns CDR1 MNHNS and CDR2 SASEGT. The CDR3 consists of 13 residues. V lost 3 bases and J lost 8, with 13 bases in between.

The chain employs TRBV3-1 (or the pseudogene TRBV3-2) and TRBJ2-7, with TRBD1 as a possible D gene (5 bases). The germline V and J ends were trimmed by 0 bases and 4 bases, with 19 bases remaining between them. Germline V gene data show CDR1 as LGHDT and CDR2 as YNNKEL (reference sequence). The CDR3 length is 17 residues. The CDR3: CASSQDLLRTPSYEQYF. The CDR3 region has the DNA TGTGCCAGCAGCCAAGATCTCCTGCGGACACCATCTTACGAGCAGTACTTC.

The CDR3 DNA reads as TGTGCCAGTAGTATCCGAGGACAGATTAACTCTGGGGCCAACGTCCTGACTTTC. Its translation: CASSIRGQINSGANVLTF. This rearrangement joins TRBV19 to TRBJ2-6; D possibly corresponds to TRBD1 (6 bases). The V and J ends lost 3 bases and 0 bases respectively, with 15 bases between them. Germline lookup yields CDR1 LNHDA and CDR2 SQIVND (reference sequence). The CDR3 is made up of 18 amino acids.

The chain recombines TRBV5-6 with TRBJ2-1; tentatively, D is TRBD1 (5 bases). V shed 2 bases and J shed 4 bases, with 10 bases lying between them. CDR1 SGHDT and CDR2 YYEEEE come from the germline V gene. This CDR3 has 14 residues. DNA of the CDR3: TGTGCCAGCAGCTTAGGCACAGGATACAATGAGCAGTTCTTC. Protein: CASSLGTGYNEQFF. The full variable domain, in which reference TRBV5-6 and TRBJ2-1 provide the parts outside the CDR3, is DAGVTQSPTHLIKTRGQQVTLRCSPKSGHDTVSWYQQALGQGPQFIFQYYEEEERQRGNFPDRFSGHQFPNYSSELNVNALLLGDSALYLCASSLGTGYNEQFFGPGTRLTVL.

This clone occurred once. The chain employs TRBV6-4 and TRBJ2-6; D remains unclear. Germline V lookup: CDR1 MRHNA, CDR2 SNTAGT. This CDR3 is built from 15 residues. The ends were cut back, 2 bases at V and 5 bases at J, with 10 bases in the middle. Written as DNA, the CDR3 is TGTGCCAGCAGTGACGGGCCCCGTAGGGCCAACGTCCTGACTTTC. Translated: CASSDGPRRANVLTF.

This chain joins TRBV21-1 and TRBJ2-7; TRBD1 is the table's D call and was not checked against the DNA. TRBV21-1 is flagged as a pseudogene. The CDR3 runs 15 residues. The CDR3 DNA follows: TGTGCCAGCAGCAACAGGGCCCAAACCGTTTACGAGCAGTACTTC. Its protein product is CASSNRAQTVYEQYF.

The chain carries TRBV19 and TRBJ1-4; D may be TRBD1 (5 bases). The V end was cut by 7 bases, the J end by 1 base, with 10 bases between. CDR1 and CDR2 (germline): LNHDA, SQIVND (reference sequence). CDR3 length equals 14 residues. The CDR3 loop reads CASTDRLTNEKLFF. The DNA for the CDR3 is TGTGCCAGTACCGACAGACTAACTAATGAAAAACTGTTTTTT.

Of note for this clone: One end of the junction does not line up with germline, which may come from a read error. The CDR3 DNA reads TGCGCCAGCAGCCAAGATCGGGGCGGGGGGCTTCAAGGGACCCAGTACTTC. Translation: CASSQDRGGGLQGTQYF. This chain joins TRBV4-3 and TRBJ2-5, with TRBD2 matching 8 bases. CDR3 length: 17 residues. The germline V gene has CDR1 LGHNA and CDR2 YSLEER.

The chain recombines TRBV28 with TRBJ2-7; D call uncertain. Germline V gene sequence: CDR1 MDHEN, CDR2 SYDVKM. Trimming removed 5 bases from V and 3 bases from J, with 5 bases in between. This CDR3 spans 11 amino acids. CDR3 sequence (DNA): TGTGCCAGCAGTCCCCTCTACGAGCAGTACTTC. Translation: CASSPLYEQYF.

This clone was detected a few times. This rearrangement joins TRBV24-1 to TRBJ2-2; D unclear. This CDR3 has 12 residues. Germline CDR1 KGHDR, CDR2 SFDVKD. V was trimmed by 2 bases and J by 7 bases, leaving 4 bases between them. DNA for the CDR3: TGTGCCACCAGTGATTACGGCGGGGAGCTGTTTTTT. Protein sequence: CATSDYGGELFF.

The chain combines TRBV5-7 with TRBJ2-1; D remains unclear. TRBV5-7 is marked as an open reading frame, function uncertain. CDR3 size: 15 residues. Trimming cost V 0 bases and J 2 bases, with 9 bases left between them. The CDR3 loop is CASSLEASPYNEQFF. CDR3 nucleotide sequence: TGTGCCAGCAGCTTGGAAGCGAGCCCCTACAATGAGCAGTTCTTC.